This record concerns one T cell receptor beta chain sequence. Its specificity is unknown. The data originate from a study of identical twins. Broader study findings: Abundant beta clonotypes from cord blood bore fewer insertions; memory repertoires lacked this pattern. Out-of-frame TCR alpha sharing observed in monozygotic twins exceeded model estimates.

MiXCR, applied by TCRdb to the 5' RACE reads, yields one record per CDR3 protein. The table records around 510,000 distinct CDR3 sequences, approximately 14% of them present only once. Looked up from germline, CDR1 is MNHEY and CDR2 is SVGEGT. Trimming shortened V by 2 bases and J by 6 bases, and 15 bases separated the two germline ends. CDR3 length: 15 residues. This same sample was also taken into another study, of yellow fever vaccine responses in identical twins.

The chain couples TRBV6-2 or TRBV6-3 to TRBJ2-3; D call uncertain. This TCR was recovered from a woman under 30 in good health. The sequenced sample was CD4+ T cells sorted from blood. CDR3 DNA sequence: TGTGCCAGCAGTTACGTCGGATCACCGACGGATACGCAGTATTTT. Protein product: CASSYVGSPTDTQYF.